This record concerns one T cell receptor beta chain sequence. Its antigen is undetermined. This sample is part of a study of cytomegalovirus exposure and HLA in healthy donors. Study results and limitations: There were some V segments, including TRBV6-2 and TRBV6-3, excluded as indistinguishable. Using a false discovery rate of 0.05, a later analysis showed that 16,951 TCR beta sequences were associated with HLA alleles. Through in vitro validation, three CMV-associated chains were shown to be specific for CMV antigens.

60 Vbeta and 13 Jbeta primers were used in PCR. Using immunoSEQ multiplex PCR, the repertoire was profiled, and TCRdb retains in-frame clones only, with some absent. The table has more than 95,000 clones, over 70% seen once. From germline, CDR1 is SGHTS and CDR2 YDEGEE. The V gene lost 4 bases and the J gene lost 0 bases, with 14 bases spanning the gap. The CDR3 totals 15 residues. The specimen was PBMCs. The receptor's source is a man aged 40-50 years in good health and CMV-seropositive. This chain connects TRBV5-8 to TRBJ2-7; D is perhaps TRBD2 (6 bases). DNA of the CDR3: TGTGCCAGCAGCCGGGGAGCGGGTTCCTCCTACGAGCAGTACTTC. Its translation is CASSRGAGSSYEQYF.